Here is one TCR beta chain with its context. Its antigen is still unknown. The sample is drawn from a study of shared clonotypes between healthy human individuals. Study as a whole: CD4 naive and CD4 memory each took three plates per donor, while CD8 naive took two and CD8 memory one. Overall study results and limits: All-four-donor shared clonotypes had higher generation probabilities than non-shared clonotypes did.

Memory CD4+ cells were the fraction left after CD45RA+ naive selection. Sequenced by immunoSEQ multiplex PCR; TCRdb stores in-frame clones only, minus some. This table holds roughly 680,000 clones, roughly 72% found once. V was cut by 6 bases and J by 5 bases, with 10 bases left in between. The CDR3 extends over 13 amino acids. CDR1 and CDR2 (germline): MNHEY, SVGAGI. The TCR originated in a woman under 40 in good health. V gene TRBV6-5 combines with J gene TRBJ2-2; D is undetermined. The sequenced sample was memory CD4+ T cells sorted from blood. Subset of the sample: CD45RA-negative fraction. The CDR3 region has the DNA TGTGCCAGCAGGAGAGGTCCAACCGGGGAGCTGTTTTTT. It is translated as CASRRGPTGELFF.